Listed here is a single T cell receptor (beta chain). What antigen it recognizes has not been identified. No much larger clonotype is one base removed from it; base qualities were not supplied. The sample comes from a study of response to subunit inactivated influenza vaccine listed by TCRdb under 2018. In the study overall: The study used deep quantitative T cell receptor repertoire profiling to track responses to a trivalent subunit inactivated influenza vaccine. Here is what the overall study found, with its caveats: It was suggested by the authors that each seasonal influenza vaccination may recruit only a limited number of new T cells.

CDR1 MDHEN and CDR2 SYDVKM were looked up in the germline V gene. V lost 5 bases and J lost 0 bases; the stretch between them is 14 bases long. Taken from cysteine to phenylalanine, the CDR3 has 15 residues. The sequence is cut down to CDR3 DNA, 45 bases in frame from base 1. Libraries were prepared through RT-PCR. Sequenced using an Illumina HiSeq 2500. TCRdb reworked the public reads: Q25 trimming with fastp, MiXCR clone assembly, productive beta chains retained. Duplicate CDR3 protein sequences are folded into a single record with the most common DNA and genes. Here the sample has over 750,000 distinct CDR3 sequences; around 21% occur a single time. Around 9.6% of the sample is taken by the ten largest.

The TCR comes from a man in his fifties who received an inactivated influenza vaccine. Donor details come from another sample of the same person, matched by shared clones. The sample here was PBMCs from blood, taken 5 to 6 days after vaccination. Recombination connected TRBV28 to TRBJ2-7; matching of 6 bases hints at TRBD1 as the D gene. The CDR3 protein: CASSPLRGSSYEQYF. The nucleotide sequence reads TGTGCCAGCAGTCCCCTCAGGGGATCCTCCTACGAGCAGTACTTC.